This T cell receptor beta chain originates from a study of Ad26.COV2.S vaccination and SARS-CoV-2 variants. Germline V gives CDR1 SQVTM, CDR2 ANQGSEA. Trimming took 6 bases from V and 5 from J; bases not matched to a gene: 8. This CDR3 has 13 amino acids. Notes on the study in general: After vaccination, substantial breadth of spike-specific CD8+ and CD4+ responses was reported. It is possible that the TCR breadth and depth analyses underestimated the total T cell responses.

Described treatment: over 15 received Ad26.COV2.S at low or high dose, single or two shots; roughly five received placebo; per-sample allocation not given. The samples date from day 63 after the first vaccine or placebo injection. Only a few counts were recorded for this clone. No antigen is known for it. TCRdb's copy holds only in-frame clones and misses some; the assay was immunoSEQ multiplex PCR. The top ten hold about 3.5% of the sample, which has about 280,000 clones, about 89% seen once. The receptor comes from a person between 18 and 60 years old who received the Ad26.COV2.S COVID-19 vaccine or a placebo. The chain combines TRBV29-1 with TRBJ2-7; 9 nucleotides match TRBD1. This material consisted of peripheral blood, taken in a trial of Ad26.COV2.S vaccine versus placebo. CDR3 coding DNA: TGCAGCGTCCGGGGGACAGGGACGAACGAGCAGTACTTC. It specifies CSVRGTGTNEQYF.